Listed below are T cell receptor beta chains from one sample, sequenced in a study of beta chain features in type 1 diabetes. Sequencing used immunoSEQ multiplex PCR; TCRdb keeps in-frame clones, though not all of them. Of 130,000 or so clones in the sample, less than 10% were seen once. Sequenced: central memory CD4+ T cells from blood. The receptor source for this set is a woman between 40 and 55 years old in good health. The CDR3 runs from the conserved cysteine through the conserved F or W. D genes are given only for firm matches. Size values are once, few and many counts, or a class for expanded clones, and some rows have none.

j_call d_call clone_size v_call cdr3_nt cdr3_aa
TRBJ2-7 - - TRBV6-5 TGTGCCAGCAGTTACTCGGAGGTCTACGAGCAGTACTTC CASSYSEVYEQYF
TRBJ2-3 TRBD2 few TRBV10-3 TGTGCCATCAGTATTGGTTCAGGCGGGGGGGCTACAGATACGCAGTATTTT CAISIGSGGGATDTQYF
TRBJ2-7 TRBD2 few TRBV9 TGTGCCAGCAGCGAGAGCGCTGGCGGGGGGGACTCCTACGAGCAGTACTTC CASSESAGGGDSYEQYF
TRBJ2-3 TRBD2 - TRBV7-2 TGTGCCAGCAGCGCCACTTGGGACTACATAAATACGCAGTATTTT CASSATWDYINTQYF
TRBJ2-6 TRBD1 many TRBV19 TGTGCCAGTAGGGACAGGGGGCGATCTGGGGCCAACGTCCTGACTTTC CASRDRGRSGANVLTF
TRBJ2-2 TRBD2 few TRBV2 TGTGCCAGCGGAAGACTAGCCACCGGGGAGCTGTTTTTT CASGRLATGELFF
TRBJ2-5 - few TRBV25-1 TGTGCCAGCAGTAATCCCAGTCCGGAGACCCAGTACTTC CASSNPSPETQYF
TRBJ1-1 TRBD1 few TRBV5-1 TGCGCCAGCAGCATAACTGCCGGGACAGGGGTGACTGAAGCTTTCTTT CASSITAGTGVTEAFF
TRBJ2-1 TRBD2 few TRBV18 TGTGCCAGCTCACCAGGAGACGGGGGGGCCTCCAATGAGCAGTTCTTC CASSPGDGGASNEQFF
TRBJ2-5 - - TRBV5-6 TGTGCCAGCACCCGCGGAGTCGAGCTGGAGACCCAGTACTTC CASTRGVELETQYF
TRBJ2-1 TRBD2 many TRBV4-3 TGCGCCAGCGGGGGGGGACTAGCGGGGGAGAAGCAGTTCTTC CASGGGLAGEKQFF
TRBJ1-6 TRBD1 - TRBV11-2 TGTGCCAGCAGGTCCGGGACAGGGAGCTATTCACCCCTCCACTTT CASRSGTGSYSPLHF
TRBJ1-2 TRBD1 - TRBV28 TGTGCCAGCAGTCTTCCTACCGGGACAGGGTCTATGGATGGCTACACCTTC CASSLPTGTGSMDGYTF
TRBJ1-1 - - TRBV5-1 TGCGCCAGCAGCTTGATTATGAACACTGAAGCTTTCTTT CASSLIMNTEAFF
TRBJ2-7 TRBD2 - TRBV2 TGTGCCAGCAGTTATCTAGCGGGGGGACCCTACGAGCAGTACTTC CASSYLAGGPYEQYF
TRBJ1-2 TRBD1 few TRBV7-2 TGTGCCAGCAGCAAGGACAGGGATGGGTATGGCTACACCTTC CASSKDRDGYGYTF
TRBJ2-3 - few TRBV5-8 TGTGCCAGCAGCCGGAGGGTTGATACGCAGTATTTT CASSRRVDTQYF
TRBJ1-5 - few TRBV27 TGTGCCAGCAGTTTCGGGTACCCCGGGGGTCAGCCCCAGCATTTT CASSFGYPGGQPQHF
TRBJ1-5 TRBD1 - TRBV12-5 TGTGCTAGTGGGTCCGGGACAGGGTTTCAGCCCCAGCATTTT CASGSGTGFQPQHF
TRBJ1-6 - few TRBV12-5 TGTGCTAGTGGTTTCGGTTCGTCGGATTCACCCCTCCACTTT CASGFGSSDSPLHF
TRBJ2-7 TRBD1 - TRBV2 TGTGCCAGCAGGGCGGGACAGGGATCGGGCGAGCAGTACTTC CASRAGQGSGEQYF